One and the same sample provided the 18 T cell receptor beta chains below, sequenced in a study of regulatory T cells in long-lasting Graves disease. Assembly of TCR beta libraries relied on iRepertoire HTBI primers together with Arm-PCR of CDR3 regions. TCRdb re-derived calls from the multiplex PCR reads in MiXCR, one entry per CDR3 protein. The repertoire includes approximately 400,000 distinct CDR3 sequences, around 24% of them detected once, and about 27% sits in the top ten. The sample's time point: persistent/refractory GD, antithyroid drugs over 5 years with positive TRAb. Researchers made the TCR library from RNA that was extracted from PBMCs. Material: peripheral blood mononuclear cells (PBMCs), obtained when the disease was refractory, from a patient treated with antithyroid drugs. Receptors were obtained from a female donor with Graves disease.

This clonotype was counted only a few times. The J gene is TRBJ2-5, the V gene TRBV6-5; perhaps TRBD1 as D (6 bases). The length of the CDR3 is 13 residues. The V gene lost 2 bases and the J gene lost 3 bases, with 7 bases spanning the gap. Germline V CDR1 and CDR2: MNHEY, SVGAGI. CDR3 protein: CASSYGTKETQYF. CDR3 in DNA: TGTGCCAGCAGTTACGGGACAAAAGAGACCCAGTACTTC.

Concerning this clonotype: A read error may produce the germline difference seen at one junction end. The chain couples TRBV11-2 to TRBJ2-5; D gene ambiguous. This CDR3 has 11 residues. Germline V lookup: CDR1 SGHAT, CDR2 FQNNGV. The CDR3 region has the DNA TGTGCCGGCAGCCACGAAGAGACCCAGTACTTC. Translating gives CAGSHEETQYF.

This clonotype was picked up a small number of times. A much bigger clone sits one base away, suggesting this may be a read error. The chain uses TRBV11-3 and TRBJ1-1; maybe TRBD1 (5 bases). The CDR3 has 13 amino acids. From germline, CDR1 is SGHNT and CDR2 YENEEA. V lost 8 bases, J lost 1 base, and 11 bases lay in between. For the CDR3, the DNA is TGTGCCAGCGTAGGGGCACCGAACACTGAAGCTTTCTTT. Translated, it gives CASVGAPNTEAFF.

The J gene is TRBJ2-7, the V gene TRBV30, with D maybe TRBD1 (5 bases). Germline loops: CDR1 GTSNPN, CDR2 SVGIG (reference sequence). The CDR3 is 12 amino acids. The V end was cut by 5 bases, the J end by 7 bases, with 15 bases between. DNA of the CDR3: TGTGCCTGGTGTTTGAGATCAGGGGAGCAGTACTTC. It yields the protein CAWCLRSGEQYF. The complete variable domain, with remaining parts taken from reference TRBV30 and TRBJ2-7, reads SQTIHQWPATLVQPVGSPLSLECTVEGTSNPNLYWYRQAAGRGLQLLFYSVGIGQISSEVPQNLSASRPQDRQFILSSKKLLLSDSGFYLCAWCLRSGEQYFGPGTRLTVT.

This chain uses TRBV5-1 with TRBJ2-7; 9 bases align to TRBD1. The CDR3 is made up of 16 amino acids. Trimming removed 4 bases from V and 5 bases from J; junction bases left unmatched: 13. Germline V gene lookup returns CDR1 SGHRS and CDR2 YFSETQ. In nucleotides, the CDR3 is TGCGCCAGCAGCCCCAGACCGGGACAGGGTGATCACGAGCAGTACTTC. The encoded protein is CASSPRPGQGDHEQYF.

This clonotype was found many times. CDR3 nucleotide sequence: TGTGCCAGCATGCTCGGGACGGCCACTGAAGCTTTCTTT. Its protein product is CASMLGTATEAFF. The chain recombines TRBV28 with TRBJ1-1; tentative D call: TRBD1 (5 bases). V shed 7 bases and J shed 4 bases, with 13 bases lying between them. There are 13 residues in the CDR3. Germline CDR1 MDHEN, CDR2 SYDVKM.

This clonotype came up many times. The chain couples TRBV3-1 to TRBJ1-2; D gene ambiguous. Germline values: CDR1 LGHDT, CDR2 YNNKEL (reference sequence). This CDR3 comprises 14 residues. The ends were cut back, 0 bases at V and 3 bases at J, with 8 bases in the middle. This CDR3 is CASSQDSDYYGYTF. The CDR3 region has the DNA TGTGCCAGCAGCCAAGATTCGGATTACTATGGCTACACCTTC.

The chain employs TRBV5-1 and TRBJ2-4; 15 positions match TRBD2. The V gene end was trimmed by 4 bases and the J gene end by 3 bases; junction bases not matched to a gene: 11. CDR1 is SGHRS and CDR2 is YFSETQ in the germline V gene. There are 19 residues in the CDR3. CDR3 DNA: TGCGCCAGCAGCCTTGGCGGACTAGCGGGAGGGCGGGACAAAAACATTCAGTACTTC. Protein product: CASSLGGLAGGRDKNIQYF.

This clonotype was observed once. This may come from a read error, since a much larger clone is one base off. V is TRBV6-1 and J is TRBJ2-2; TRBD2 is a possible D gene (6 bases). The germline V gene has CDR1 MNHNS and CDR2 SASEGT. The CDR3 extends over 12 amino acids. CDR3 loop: CASRPPPGGLFF. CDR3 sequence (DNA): TGTGCCAGCAGGCCGCCCCCCGGGGGGCTGTTTTTT.

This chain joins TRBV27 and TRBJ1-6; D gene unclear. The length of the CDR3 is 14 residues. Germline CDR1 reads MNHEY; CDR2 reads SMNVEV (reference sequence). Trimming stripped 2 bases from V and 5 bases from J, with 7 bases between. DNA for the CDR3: TGTGCCAGCAGTTTAGCCCAAAATAATTCACCCCTCCACTTT. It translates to CASSLAQNNSPLHF.

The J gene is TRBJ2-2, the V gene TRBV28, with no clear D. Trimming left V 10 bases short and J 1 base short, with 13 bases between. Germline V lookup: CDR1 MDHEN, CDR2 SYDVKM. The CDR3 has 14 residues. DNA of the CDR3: TGTGCCACCCTTTCGGACCTGAACACCGGGGAGCTGTTTTTT. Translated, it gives CATLSDLNTGELFF.

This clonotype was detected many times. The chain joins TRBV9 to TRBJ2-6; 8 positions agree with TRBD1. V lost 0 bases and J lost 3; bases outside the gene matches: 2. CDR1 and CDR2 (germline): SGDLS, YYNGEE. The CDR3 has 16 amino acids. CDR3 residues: CASSVARGHGANVLTF. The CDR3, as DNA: TGTGCCAGCAGCGTAGCCAGGGGGCATGGGGCCAACGTCCTGACTTTC.

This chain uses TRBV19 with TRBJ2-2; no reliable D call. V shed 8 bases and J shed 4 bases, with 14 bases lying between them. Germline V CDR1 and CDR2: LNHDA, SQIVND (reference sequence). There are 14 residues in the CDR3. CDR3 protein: CASVGTAFTGELFF. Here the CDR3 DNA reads TGTGCCAGTGTAGGCACAGCGTTCACCGGGGAGCTGTTTTTT.

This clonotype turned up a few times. The CDR3 sequence: CAWSVGPTGQPQHF. The CDR3 DNA follows: TGTGCCTGGAGTGTAGGACCCACGGGTCAGCCCCAGCATTTT. The rearrangement links TRBV30 to TRBJ1-5; D ambiguous. V was clipped by 0 bases and J by 6 bases, with 12 bases between them. This CDR3 region has 14 residues. Germline V lookup: CDR1 GTSNPN, CDR2 SVGIG (reference sequence).

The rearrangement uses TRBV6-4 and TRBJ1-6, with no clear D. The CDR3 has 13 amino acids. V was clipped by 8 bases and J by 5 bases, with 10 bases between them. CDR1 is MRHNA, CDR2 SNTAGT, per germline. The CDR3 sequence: CASAREDNSPLHF. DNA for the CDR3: TGTGCCAGCGCAAGGGAGGATAATTCACCCCTCCACTTT.

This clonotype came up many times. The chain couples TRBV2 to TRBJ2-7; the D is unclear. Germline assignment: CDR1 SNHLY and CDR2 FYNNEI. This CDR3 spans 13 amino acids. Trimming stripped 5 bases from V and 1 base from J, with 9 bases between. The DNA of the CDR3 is TGTGCCAGCAGTATGGACCGATCCTACGAGCAGTACTTC. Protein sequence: CASSMDRSYEQYF.

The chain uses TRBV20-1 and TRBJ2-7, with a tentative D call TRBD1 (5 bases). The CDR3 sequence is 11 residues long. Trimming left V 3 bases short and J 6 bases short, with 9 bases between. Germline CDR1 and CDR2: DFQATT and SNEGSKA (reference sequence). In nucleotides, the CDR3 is TGCAGTGCTAGTCAGGGTTTCGAGCAGTACTTC. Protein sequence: CSASQGFEQYF.

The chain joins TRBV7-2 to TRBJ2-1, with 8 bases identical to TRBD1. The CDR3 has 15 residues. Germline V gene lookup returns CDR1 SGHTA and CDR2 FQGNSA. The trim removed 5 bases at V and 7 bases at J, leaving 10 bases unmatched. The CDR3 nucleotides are TGTGCCAGCAGCCAGACACGGACAGGGAGGAATGAGCAGTTCTTC. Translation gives CASSQTRTGRNEQFF.